The sequence of this T cell receptor (beta chain) was determined in a study of T cells expressing NK-cell markers (dated by TCRdb to the early 2020s). General notes on the study: Three sorted T-cell subsets (CD3+CD56+NKG2C+, CD3+CD56+NKG2C- and CD3+CD56-NKG2C+) from about 8 donors had their TCR beta-chain repertoires profiled. The eight sequenced donors were randomly selected healthy volunteers, three men and five women. The libraries were sequenced on Illumina HiSeq 2000/2500, MiSeq or NextSeq, producing 2 x 150 bp reads. Among the eight sequenced donors, seven were HCMV-seropositive and one was HCMV-seronegative. Results and caveats for the whole study, not just this receptor: It remained unclear whether the expanded NKG2C-expressing T cell clones were specific for HCMV antigens. In a handful of donors, the dominant CD3+CD56+NKG2C+ clonotypes were among the top 10 CD8+ clonotypes and accounted for roughly 1.0-8% of CD8+ T cells. Those dominant clonotypes were again the most abundant among CD3+CD56-NKG2C+ cells in four donors, at about 25-65%.

A commercial ELISA kit detecting HCMV-specific IgG in serum was used to determine HCMV serostatus. Ficoll density gradient centrifugation was used to isolate peripheral blood mononuclear cells from blood. Sequences PRHDT (CDR1) and FYEKMQ (CDR2) are obtained from the germline V gene (reference sequence). Including the terminal cysteine and phenylalanine, the CDR3 comprises 17 residues. Only the protein is on record. TCRdb names Illumina HiSeq 2000 as the instrument used. TCR beta cDNA libraries were prepared using 5'RACE template switching, which introduced a universal primer site and unique molecular identifiers. cDNA synthesis was primed from the TCR beta constant segment, followed by two successive PCR amplification steps. On the authors' methods: MIGEC was used to demultiplex reads and group reads by UMI, and MiTCR was used to assemble and quantify clonotypes. To remove erroneous sequences, TCR cDNA sequences were retained only when supported by two or more reads. The tcR package was used for downstream repertoire analysis, and clonotypes were matched between fractions using CDR3 nucleotide sequence together with V segment. VDJmatch was used to annotate antigen specificity against VDJdb, with one amino acid substitution allowed in CDR3. After TCRdb reprocessed the reads, each CDR3 protein sequence was kept as one row, without DNA. TCRdb, not the authors, supplied the V and J calls. This specimen's table enumerates more than 120,000 distinct CDR3 sequences. The top ten clonotypes cover roughly 12% of the sample.

On this clonotype: Its antigen is unknown.

The V and J segments used are TRBV13 and TRBJ2-3; as DNA is missing, the TRBD2 call by TCRdb cannot be tested. Sequenced input: blood T cells: a sorted CD56 or NKG2C T cell subset, CD4+ or CD8+ T cells, or bulk PBMC T cells (not recorded which). The TCR was taken from a man between 18 and 35 years old in good health. Donor details come from another sample of the same person, matched by shared clones. The CDR3 region: CASSSRWTSGSSDTQYF.